Following are 8 T cell receptor beta chains from one sample sequenced in a study of CD8 T cells in Susac syndrome. An amount of RNA that ranged from roughly 0.45 to 1 ug was reverse transcribed with random hexamers. TCRdb fed the immunoSEQ multiplex PCR reads into MiXCR, producing one record per CDR3 protein. The data hold 70,000 to 85,000 distinct CDR3 sequences, with 90% to 97% observed a single time. The sequencing input was CD8+ T cells from PBMCs. The receptors were gathered from a human donor with Susac syndrome.

This chain uses TRBV3-1 with TRBJ1-5; D is ambiguous. CDR1 LGHDT and CDR2 YNNKEL come from the germline V gene (reference sequence). Trimming shortened V by 0 bases and J by 14 bases, and 14 bases separated the two germline ends. This CDR3 spans 13 amino acids. The CDR3 region has the DNA TGTGCCAGCAGCCAAGATCTGGGCCCCCCCGAGCATTTT. It yields the protein CASSQDLGPPEHF.

This chain links TRBV4-3 with TRBJ1-6, with 7 bases that match TRBD1. The V and J ends lost 0 bases and 13 bases, in that order; junction bases with no gene match: 9. Germline V gene lookup returns CDR1 LGHNA and CDR2 YSLEER. This CDR3 is 15 amino acids long. CDR3 DNA sequence: TGCGCCAGCAGCCAAGATCCGCGGACAGGTGAGCCCCTCCACTTT. It codes for CASSQDPRTGEPLHF.

This clonotype appeared a single time. The chain uses TRBV29-1 and TRBJ1-1; 8 bases line up with TRBD1. V trimming: 7 bases; J trimming: 7 bases; junction bases outside the gene matches: 2. The CDR3 is 10 residues long. CDR1 and CDR2 from the germline V gene are SQVTM and ANQGSEA. The CDR3 nucleotides read TGCAGCGCAACAGGGGGTGAAGCTTTCTTT. It is translated as CSATGGEAFF.

J is TRBJ1-2 and V is TRBV6-1, with 7 bases that match TRBD1. The germline V gene encodes CDR1 MNHNS and CDR2 SASEGT. The J segment lost 4 bases and the V segment lost 5 bases, leaving 4 bases of the junction unmatched. This CDR3 has 13 residues. The CDR3 DNA reads TGTGCCAGCAGTTCCAGGACAGGCTATGGCTACACCTTC. Translating gives CASSSRTGYGYTF.

V is TRBV4-3 and J is TRBJ1-2; D call uncertain. The germline V gene has CDR1 LGHNA and CDR2 YSLEER. Trimming took off 0 bases at V and 4 bases at J, with 12 bases between the two ends. This CDR3 is built from 15 residues. CDR3 bases: TGCGCCAGCAGCCAAGATTCGGGGTCTGGCTATGGCTACACCTTC. This gives the protein CASSQDSGSGYGYTF.

This CDR3 reads CASSFETTQETQYF. The CDR3 coding sequence is TGCGCCAGCAGCTTCGAAACGACCCAAGAGACCCAGTACTTC. The rearrangement joins TRBV5-1 to TRBJ2-5; D not certain. Trimming took 2 bases from V and 1 from J, leaving 9 bases between them. The CDR3 is made up of 14 amino acids. The V gene's germline CDR1 is SGHRS and CDR2 YFSETQ.

This rearrangement joins TRBV28 to TRBJ2-7; perhaps TRBD1 as D (6 bases). CDR1 MDHEN and CDR2 SYDVKM come from the germline V gene. V shed 6 bases and J shed 0 bases, with 18 bases lying between them. The CDR3 is made up of 16 amino acids. The CDR3 is CASSQTGHWSSYEQYF. CDR3 sequence (DNA): TGTGCCAGCAGCCAAACGGGACACTGGAGCTCCTACGAGCAGTACTTC.

The chain carries TRBV7-2 and TRBJ2-7, with D tentatively TRBD2 (6 bases). Germline V gene lookup returns CDR1 SGHTA and CDR2 FQGNSA. The CDR3 loop spans 16 amino acids. The germline V and J ends were trimmed by 0 bases and 6 bases, with 18 bases remaining between them. Here the CDR3 DNA reads TGTGCCAGCAGCTTAGCTCCATCGGGGGTAGCGCGCGAGCAGTACTTC. Protein product: CASSLAPSGVAREQYF.